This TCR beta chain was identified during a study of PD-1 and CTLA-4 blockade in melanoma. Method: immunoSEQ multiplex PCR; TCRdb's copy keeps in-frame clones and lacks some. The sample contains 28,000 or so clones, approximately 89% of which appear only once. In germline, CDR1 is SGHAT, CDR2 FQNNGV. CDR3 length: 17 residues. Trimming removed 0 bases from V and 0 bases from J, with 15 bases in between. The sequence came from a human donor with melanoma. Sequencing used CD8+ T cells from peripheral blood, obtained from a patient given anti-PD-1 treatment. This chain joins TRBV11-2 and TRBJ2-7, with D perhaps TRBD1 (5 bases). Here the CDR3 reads CASSLDWYRIFSYEQYF. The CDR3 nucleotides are TGTGCCAGCAGCTTAGATTGGTACAGGATCTTCTCCTACGAGCAGTACTTC.